This T cell receptor (beta chain) was identified during a study of post-analysis software for immune sequencing data. The library was made from cDNA and included unique molecular identifiers. T cells numbering about 1 to 10 million gave rise to 400,000 to 550,000 cDNA molecules. Via MiXCR, TCRdb re-called the PCR reads, giving one row per CDR3 protein. The sample includes hundreds of thousands of distinct CDR3 sequences, 30% of them seen just once. General observations from the study: TRBV5-6, TRBV5-1 and TRBV20-1 were among roughly 5 TRBV segments more frequent in patients than controls.

To note about this clonotype: Antigen: not known.

The CDR3 is made up of 19 amino acids. The J segment lost 2 bases and the V segment lost 3 bases, leaving 12 bases of the junction unmatched. Germline V gene data show CDR1 as KGHSH and CDR2 as LQKENI. Sequencing was done on a sample of blood. The source of this sequence is a girl aged 10 to 17 with multiple sclerosis. The rearrangement uses TRBV18 and TRBJ2-6; 8 bases are shared with TRBD1. The CDR3 sequence is CASSPRWAGGEPGANVLTF. CDR3 sequence (DNA): TGTGCCAGCTCACCTCGTTGGGCAGGGGGCGAACCTGGGGCCAACGTCCTGACTTTC.